Following are 7 T cell receptor beta chains from one sample sequenced in a study of long-term antiretroviral therapy in people with HIV. With survey level as its setting, the immunoSEQ assay was v3.0. The protocol was immunoSEQ multiplex PCR, while the TCRdb copy is restricted to in-frame clones and leaves out a portion. The table includes 25,000 to 35,000 clones, about 86% detected once. The specimen comprised unsorted PBMCs, sampled 0.8 years after starting antiretroviral therapy. All receptors come from a woman under 40 with HIV.

The CDR3 reads CASSSRTGLYEQYF. Here the CDR3 DNA reads TGTGCCAGCAGTTCAAGGACAGGACTCTACGAGCAGTACTTC. The rearrangement joins TRBV6-5 to TRBJ2-7, with 7 bases lining up with TRBD1. V was pared by 4 bases and J by 3 bases, with 6 bases of the junction left unmatched. CDR3 length: 14 residues. The germline gives CDR1 MNHEY, CDR2 SVGAGI.

The rearrangement joins TRBV6-5 to TRBJ2-3, with D possibly being TRBD1 (6 bases). The V end was cut by 4 bases, the J end by 2 bases, with 16 bases between. The CDR3 is made up of 16 amino acids. CDR1 MNHEY and CDR2 SVGAGI come from the germline V gene. The CDR3 region has the DNA TGTGCCAGCAGTTCCCGACGGGACACCGACACAGATACGCAGTATTTT. This translates into CASSSRRDTDTDTQYF.

The rearrangement links TRBV2 to TRBJ1-5; D unclear. Germline-derived CDR1 and CDR2 are SNHLY and FYNNEI. V lost 1 base and J lost 3, with 13 bases in between. The CDR3 covers 16 residues. The CDR3 DNA sequence: TGTGCCAGCAGTGAAGTAGTGCCGTCTGACAATCAGCCCCAGCATTTT. Encoded protein: CASSEVVPSDNQPQHF.

The rearrangement links TRBV28 to TRBJ1-2; TRBD1 matches 7 bases. Germline-derived CDR1 and CDR2 are MDHEN and SYDVKM. The CDR3 has 13 residues. V was pared by 5 bases and J by 6 bases, with 6 bases of the junction left unmatched. The CDR3 reads CASSPPTGDGYTF. CDR3 nucleotides: TGTGCCAGCAGTCCCCCAACAGGGGATGGCTACACCTTC.

This chain links TRBV27 with TRBJ1-6; D perhaps matches TRBD1 (5 bases). This CDR3 comprises 14 residues. V lost 3 bases and J 9 bases, leaving 12 bases between the germline ends. Germline CDR1 and CDR2: MNHEY and SMNVEV (reference sequence). The DNA of the CDR3 is TGTGCCAGCAGTTTCAGGCAGGGTAGTTCACCCCTCCACTTT. Protein: CASSFRQGSSPLHF.

The gene calls are TRBV28 and TRBJ2-2; 14 bases fit TRBD2. Per germline, CDR1 MDHEN and CDR2 SYDVKM. This CDR3 has 17 amino acids. Trimming cost V 4 bases and J 7 bases; bases outside gene matches: 8. The DNA for the CDR3 is TGTGCCAGCAGTTGGACTAGCGGGGGGCCAAGGGACGGGGAGCTGTTTTTT. Its protein is CASSWTSGGPRDGELFF.

The chain employs TRBV5-6 and TRBJ2-1; D is perhaps TRBD2 (6 bases). Germline V gives CDR1 SGHDT, CDR2 YYEEEE. The CDR3 spans 16 residues. V was shortened by 4 bases and J by 5 bases, with 19 bases between the two germline ends. CDR3 bases: TGTGCCAGCAGCCAATCACCGGGACTGCTAGACAATGAGCAGTTCTTC. It translates to CASSQSPGLLDNEQFF.